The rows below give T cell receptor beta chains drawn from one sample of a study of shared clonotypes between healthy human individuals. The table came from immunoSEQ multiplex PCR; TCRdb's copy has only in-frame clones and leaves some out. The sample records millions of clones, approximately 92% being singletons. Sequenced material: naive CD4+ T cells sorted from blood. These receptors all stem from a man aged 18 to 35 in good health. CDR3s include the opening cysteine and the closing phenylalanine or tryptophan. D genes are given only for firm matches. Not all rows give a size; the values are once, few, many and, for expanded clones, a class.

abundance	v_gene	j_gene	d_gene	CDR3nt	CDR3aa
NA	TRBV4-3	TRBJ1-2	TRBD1	TGCGCCAGCAGCCACCTTCCTGGGACAGGGGGGGACGGCTACACCTTC	CASSHLPGTGGDGYTF
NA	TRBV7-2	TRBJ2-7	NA	TGTGCCAGCAGCTTAGAAATCTACTACGAGCAGTACTTC	CASSLEIYYEQYF
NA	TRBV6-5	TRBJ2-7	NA	TGTGCCAGCAGTTACGGGGCAGGCCGGACTTACGAGCAGTACTTC	CASSYGAGRTYEQYF
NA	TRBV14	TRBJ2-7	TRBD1	TGTGCCAGCAGCCATACTTCGGGGACAGGGCCCTACGAGCAGTACTTC	CASSHTSGTGPYEQYF
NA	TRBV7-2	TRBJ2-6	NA	TGTGCCAGCAGCGAATGGGACGGCTCTGGGGCCAACGTCCTGACTTTC	CASSEWDGSGANVLTF
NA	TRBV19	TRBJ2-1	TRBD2	TGTGCCAGTAGTACCCTTAGCGGGAATGAGCAGTTCTTC	CASSTLSGNEQFF
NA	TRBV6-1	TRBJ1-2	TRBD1	TGTGCCAGCCGTATCACCCGGGGACAGACCTATGGCTACACCTTC	CASRITRGQTYGYTF
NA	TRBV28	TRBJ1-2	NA	TGTGCCATCGCGCCCGCCCCCACTTATAACTATGGCTACACCTTC	CAIAPAPTYNYGYTF
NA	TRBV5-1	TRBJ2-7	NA	TGCGCCAGCAGCTTGGTACCAGGGGACTACGAGCAGTACTTC	CASSLVPGDYEQYF
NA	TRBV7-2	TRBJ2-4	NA	TGTGCCAGCAGCTTGGGGAAAAACATTCAGTACTTC	CASSLGKNIQYF
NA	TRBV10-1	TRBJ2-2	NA	TGCGCCAGCAGTGTCACAGTCGCGGGCACCGGGGAGCTGTTTTTT	CASSVTVAGTGELFF
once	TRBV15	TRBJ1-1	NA	TGTGCCACCAGCAGAGATAGGGGGGGCACTGAAGCTTTCTTT	CATSRDRGGTEAFF
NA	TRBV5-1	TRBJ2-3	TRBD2	TGCGCCAGCAGCTTGCCCACTAGCGGGAGGTCAGATACGCAGTATTTT	CASSLPTSGRSDTQYF
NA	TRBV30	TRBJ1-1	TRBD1	TGTGCCTTGACAGACAGGGGACGAATCTCTGAAGCTTTCTTT	CALTDRGRISEAFF
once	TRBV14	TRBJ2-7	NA	TGTGCCAGCAGCCAATGGGTAGGGGACGAGCAGTACTTC	CASSQWVGDEQYF
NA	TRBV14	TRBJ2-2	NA	TGTGCCAGCAGCCAAGGCTCTAGGGGCCCGCAGAACACCGGGGAGCTGTTTTTT	CASSQGSRGPQNTGELFF
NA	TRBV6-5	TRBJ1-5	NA	TGTGCCAGCAGTTACTCTTTCCGGGAAGGTCAGCCCCAGCATTTT	CASSYSFREGQPQHF
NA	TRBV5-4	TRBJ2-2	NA	TGTGCCAGCAGCTCAGGCGGGACTGACACCGGGGAGCTGTTTTTT	CASSSGGTDTGELFF
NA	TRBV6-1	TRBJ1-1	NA	TGTGCCAGCAGTGAACGAGCAAACACTGAAGCTTTCTTT	CASSERANTEAFF
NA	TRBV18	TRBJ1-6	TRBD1	TGTGCCAGCTCACCGCTAGGGGGCGATGGAAATTCACCCCTCCACTTT	CASSPLGGDGNSPLHF
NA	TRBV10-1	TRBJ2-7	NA	TGCGCCAGCAGTGAGCCTTGTCCATACGAGCAGTACTTC	CASSEPCPYEQYF
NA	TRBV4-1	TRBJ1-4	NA	TGCGCCAGCAGCCAATTGTTTTCGACTAATGAAAAACTGTTTTTT	CASSQLFSTNEKLFF
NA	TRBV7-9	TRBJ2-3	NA	TGTGCCAGCAGTTGGGACACAGATACGCAGTATTTT	CASSWDTDTQYF
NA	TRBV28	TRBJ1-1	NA	TGTGCCAGCAGTCCCCACGGTGGCGGGGGAGTGGGGGTCAGCACTGAAGCTTTCTTT	CASSPHGGGGVGVSTEAFF
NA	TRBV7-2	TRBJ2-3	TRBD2	TGTGCCAGCAGCGTGGGACTAGCGGCTAGCACAGATACGCAGTATTTT	CASSVGLAASTDTQYF
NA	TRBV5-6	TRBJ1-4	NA	TGTGCCAGCAGCTTGGAGGCAACTAATGAAAAACTGTTTTTT	CASSLEATNEKLFF
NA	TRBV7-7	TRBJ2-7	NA	TGTGCTAGCAGCTTAAGAACGAGGTGGGAGTATGACGAGCAGTACTTC	CASSLRTRWEYDEQYF
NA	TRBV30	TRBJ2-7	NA	TGTGCCTGGAGTCCAGGAACCATCTATTACGAGCAGTACTTC	CAWSPGTIYYEQYF
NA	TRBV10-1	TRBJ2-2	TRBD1	TGCGCCAGCATTGGACAGGCGAACACCGGGGAGCTGTTTTTT	CASIGQANTGELFF
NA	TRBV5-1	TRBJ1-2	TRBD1	TGCGCCAGCAGCTCATCGGGACAGGGGACCTATGGCTACACCTTC	CASSSSGQGTYGYTF
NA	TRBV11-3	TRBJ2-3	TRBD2	TGTGCCAGCAGCCTTGGACTAGCGGGGGGGGCACGCACAGATACGCAGTATTTT	CASSLGLAGGARTDTQYF
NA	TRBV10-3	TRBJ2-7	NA	TGTGCCATCAGTGAACACGGGACCGCCCTCGTTTCCTACGAGCAGTACTTC	CAISEHGTALVSYEQYF
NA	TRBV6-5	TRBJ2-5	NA	TGTGCCAGCAGTTACTCGAACCGGGGTTTGAAGACCCAGTACTTC	CASSYSNRGLKTQYF
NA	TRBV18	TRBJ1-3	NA	TGTGCCAGCTCACCCCCGGAGGACACCTTCTCTGGAAACACCATATATTTT	CASSPPEDTFSGNTIYF
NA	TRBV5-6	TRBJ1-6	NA	TGTGCCAGCAGCTTGATAAATCCGTCACCCAATTCACCCCTCCACTTT	CASSLINPSPNSPLHF